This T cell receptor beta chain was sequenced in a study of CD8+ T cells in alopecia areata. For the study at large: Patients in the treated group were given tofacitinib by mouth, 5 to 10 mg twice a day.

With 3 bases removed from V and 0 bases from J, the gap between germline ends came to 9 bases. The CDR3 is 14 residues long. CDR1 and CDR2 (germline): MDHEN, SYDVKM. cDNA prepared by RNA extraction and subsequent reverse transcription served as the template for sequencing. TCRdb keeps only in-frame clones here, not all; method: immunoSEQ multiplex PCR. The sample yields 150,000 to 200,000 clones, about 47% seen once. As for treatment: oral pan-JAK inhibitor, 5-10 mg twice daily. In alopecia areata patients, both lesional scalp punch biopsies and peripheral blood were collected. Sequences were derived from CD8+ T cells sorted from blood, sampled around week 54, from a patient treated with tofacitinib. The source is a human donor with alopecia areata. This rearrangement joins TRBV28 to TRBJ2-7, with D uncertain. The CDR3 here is CASSLGRRSYEQYF. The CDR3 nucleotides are TGTGCCAGCAGTTTGGGCCGACGCTCCTACGAGCAGTACTTC.